This T cell receptor (beta chain) came from a study of blood T cell repertoires in COVID-19. Study overall: Samples of COVID-19 (acute and convalescent) were obtained from the United States, Italy and Spain. The cDNA or gDNA used as material had been derived from T cells, B-cell-depleted T cells, or PBMCs.

Recruits, aged about 18 to 95 years, lived in 20 to 30 US areas. Categorization into cohorts depended on clinical history that participants reported. In regard to this clone: The germline gene is not matched at one end of the junction; a read error may be the cause.

The repertoire was sequenced with immunoSEQ multiplex PCR; TCRdb's copy has only in-frame clones and lacks some. The table has just over 300,000 clones, around 87% seen once; the top ten hold over 3.5%. CDR3 size: 14 residues. Germline loops: CDR1 LNHDA, CDR2 SQIVND (reference sequence). The sequencing sample was made of PBMCs or T cells enriched from blood (not recorded which). This receptor was obtained from a woman aged 18-29 years with acute COVID-19. This chain links TRBV19 with TRBJ2-1, with TRBD2 identical over 10 bases. For the CDR3, the DNA is TGTGCCAGTGGGGATAGCGGGAGGTATAATGATCAGTTCTTC. It encodes CASGDSGRYNDQFF.